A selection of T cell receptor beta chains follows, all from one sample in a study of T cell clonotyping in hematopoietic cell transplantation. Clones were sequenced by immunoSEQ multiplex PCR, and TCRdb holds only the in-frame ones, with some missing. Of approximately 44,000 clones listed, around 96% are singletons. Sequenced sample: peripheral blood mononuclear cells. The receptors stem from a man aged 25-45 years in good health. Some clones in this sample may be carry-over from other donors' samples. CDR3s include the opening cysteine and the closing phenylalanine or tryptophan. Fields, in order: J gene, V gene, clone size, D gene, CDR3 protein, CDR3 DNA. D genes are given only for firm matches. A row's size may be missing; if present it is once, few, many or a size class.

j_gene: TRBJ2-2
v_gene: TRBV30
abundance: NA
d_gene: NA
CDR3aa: CAWSVLGRGGELFF
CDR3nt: TGTGCCTGGAGTGTTCTAGGTCGGGGCGGGGAGCTGTTTTTT

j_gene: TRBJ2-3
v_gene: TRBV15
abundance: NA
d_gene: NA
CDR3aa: CATSSTGFADTQYF
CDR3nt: TGTGCCACCAGCAGCACAGGGTTTGCAGATACGCAGTATTTT

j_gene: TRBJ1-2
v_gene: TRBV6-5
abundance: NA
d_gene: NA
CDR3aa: CASSYGLEYSGYTF
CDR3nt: TGTGCCAGCAGTTATGGCCTAGAGTACTCTGGCTACACCTTC

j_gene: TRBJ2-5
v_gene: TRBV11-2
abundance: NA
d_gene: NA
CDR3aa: CASSSSGADQETQYF
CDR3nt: TGTGCCAGCAGCTCCTCCGGAGCGGACCAAGAGACCCAGTACTTC

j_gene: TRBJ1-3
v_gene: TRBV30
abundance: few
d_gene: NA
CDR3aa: CAWSYKGSGNTIYF
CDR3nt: TGTGCCTGGAGTTATAAGGGATCTGGAAACACCATATATTTT

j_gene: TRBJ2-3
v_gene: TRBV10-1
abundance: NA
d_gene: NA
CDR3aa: CASSETSRPDTQYF
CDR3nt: TGCGCCAGCAGTGAAACTAGCCGGCCAGATACGCAGTATTTT

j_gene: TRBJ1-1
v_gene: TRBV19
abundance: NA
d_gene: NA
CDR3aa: CASNKPGDGGGTEAFF
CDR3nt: TGTGCCAGTAACAAGCCGGGAGACGGAGGAGGCACTGAAGCTTTCTTT

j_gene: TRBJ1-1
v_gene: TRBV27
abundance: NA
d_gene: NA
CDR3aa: CASSLGGWDTEAFF
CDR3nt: TGTGCCAGCAGTTTGGGGGGCTGGGACACTGAAGCTTTCTTT

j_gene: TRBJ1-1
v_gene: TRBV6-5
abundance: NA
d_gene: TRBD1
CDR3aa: CASTRRGQVNTEAFF
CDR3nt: TGTGCCAGCACCCGACGGGGACAGGTGAACACTGAAGCTTTCTTT

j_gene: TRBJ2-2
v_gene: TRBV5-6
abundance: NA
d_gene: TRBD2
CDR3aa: CASSLGLAGGPGELFF
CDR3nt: TGTGCCAGCAGCTTGGGACTAGCGGGGGGGCCCGGGGAGCTGTTTTTT

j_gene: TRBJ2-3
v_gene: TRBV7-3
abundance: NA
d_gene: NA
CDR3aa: CASSLGGASEDTQYF
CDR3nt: TGTGCCAGCAGCTTAGGGGGGGCCTCTGAAGATACGCAGTATTTT

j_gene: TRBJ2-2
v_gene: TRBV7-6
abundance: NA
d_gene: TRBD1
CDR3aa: CASSPRQGIAGELFF
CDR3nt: TGTGCCAGCAGCCCGAGACAGGGGATAGCCGGGGAGCTGTTTTTT

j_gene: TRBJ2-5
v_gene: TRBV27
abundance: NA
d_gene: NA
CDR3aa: CASSFLARETQYF
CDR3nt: TGTGCCAGCAGTTTTCTGGCACGAGAGACCCAGTACTTC

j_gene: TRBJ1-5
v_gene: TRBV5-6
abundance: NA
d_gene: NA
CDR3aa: CASSLGAEGRNQPQHF
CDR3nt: TGTGCCAGCAGCTTGGGAGCCGAGGGGCGCAATCAGCCCCAGCATTTT

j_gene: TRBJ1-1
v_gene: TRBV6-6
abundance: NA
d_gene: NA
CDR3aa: CASSGGGWAEAFF
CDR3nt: TGTGCCAGCAGTGGAGGGGGTTGGGCTGAAGCTTTCTTT

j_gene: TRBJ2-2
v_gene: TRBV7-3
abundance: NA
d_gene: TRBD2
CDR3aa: CASSLTPALAGAYTGELFF
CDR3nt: TGTGCCAGCAGCTTAACCCCGGCACTAGCGGGGGCCTACACCGGGGAGCTGTTTTTT

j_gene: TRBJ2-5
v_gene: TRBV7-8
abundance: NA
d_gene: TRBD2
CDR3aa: CASSLGLAGLAAETQYF
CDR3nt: TGTGCCAGCAGCTTAGGGCTCGCGGGACTAGCCGCAGAGACCCAGTACTTC

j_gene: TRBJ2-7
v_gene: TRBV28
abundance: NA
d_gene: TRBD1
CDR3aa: CASSSTGGMDYEQYF
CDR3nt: TGTGCCAGCAGTTCGACAGGGGGCATGGACTACGAGCAGTACTTC

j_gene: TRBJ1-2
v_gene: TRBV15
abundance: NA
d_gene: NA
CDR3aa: CATSRDQVVSSYGYTF
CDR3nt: TGTGCCACCAGCAGAGATCAGGTGGTAAGCAGCTATGGCTACACCTTC

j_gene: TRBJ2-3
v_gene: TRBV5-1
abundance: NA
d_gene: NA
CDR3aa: CASSRSSSTDTQYF
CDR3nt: TGCGCCAGCAGCCGAAGTTCTAGCACAGATACGCAGTATTTT

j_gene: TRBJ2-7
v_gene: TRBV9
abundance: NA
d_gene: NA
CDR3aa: CASSDPRRTDEQYF
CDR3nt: TGTGCCAGCAGCGACCCCCGACGGACAGACGAGCAGTACTTC

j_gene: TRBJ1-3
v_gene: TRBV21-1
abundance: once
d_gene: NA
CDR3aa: CASRKRLRAESKGNTIYF
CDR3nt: TGTGCCAGCAGGAAAAGGTTGAGGGCGGAAAGTAAAGGAAACACCATATATTTT

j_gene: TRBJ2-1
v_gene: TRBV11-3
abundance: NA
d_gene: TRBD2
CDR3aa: CASSSGLAGGPGDNEQFF
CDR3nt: TGTGCCAGCAGCTCGGGACTAGCGGGAGGGCCGGGCGACAATGAGCAGTTCTTC

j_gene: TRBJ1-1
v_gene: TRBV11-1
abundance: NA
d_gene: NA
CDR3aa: CASSFSLMNTEAFF
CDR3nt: TGTGCCAGCAGCTTCTCCCTTATGAACACTGAAGCTTTCTTT

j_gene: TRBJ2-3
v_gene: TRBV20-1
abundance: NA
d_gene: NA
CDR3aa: CSARGTDTQYF
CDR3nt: TGCAGTGCTAGAGGCACAGATACGCAGTATTTT

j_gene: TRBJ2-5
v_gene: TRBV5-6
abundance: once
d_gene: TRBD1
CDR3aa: CASSPRQGYQETQYF
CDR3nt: TGTGCCAGCAGCCCACGACAGGGTTACCAAGAGACCCAGTACTTC

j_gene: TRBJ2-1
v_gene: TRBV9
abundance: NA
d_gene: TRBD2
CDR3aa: CASSVELAGGWNEQFF
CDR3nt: TGTGCCAGCAGCGTAGAGCTAGCGGGGGGGTGGAATGAGCAGTTCTTC

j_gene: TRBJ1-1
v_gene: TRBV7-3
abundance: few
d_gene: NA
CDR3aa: CASSLAPGAFF
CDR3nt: TGTGCCAGCAGCTTAGCCCCTGGAGCTTTCTTT

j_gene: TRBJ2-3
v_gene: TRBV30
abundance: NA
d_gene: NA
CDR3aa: CAWASSTDTQYF
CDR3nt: TGTGCCTGGGCCTCTAGCACAGATACGCAGTATTTT

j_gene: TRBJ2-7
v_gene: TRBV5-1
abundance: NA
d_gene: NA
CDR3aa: CASSPEGGRQYF
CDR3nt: TGCGCCAGCAGCCCGGAGGGGGGCAGGCAGTACTTC

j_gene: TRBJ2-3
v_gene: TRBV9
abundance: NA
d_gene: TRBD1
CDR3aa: CASSASGTGVDTQYF
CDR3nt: TGTGCCAGCAGCGCCTCCGGGACAGGGGTGGATACGCAGTATTTT

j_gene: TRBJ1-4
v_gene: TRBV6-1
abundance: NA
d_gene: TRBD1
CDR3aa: CASRTTGKEKLFF
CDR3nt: TGTGCCAGCAGAACGACAGGGAAAGAAAAACTGTTTTTT

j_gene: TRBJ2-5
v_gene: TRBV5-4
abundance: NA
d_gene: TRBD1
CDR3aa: CASSSGQGQETQYF
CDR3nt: TGTGCCAGCAGCTCGGGACAGGGCCAAGAGACCCAGTACTTC

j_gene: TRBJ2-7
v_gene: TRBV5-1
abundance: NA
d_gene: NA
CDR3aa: CASSPPGLGYEQYF
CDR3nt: TGCGCCAGCAGCCCCCCGGGACTCGGCTACGAGCAGTACTTC

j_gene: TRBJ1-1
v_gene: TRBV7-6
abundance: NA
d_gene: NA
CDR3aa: CASSLVGVGTEAFF
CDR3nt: TGTGCCAGCAGCTTAGTGGGGGTAGGCACTGAAGCTTTCTTT

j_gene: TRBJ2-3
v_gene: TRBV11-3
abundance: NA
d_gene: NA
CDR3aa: CASSLDRPDTQYF
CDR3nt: TGTGCCAGCAGCTTAGATAGGCCAGATACGCAGTATTTT

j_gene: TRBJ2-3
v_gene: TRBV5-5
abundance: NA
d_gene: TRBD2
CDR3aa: CASSPVGGRYTDTQYF
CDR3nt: TGTGCCAGCAGCCCGGTTGGCGGGAGATACACAGATACGCAGTATTTT

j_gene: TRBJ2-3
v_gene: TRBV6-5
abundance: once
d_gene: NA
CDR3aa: CASSYFYTQYF
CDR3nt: TGTGCCAGCAGTTACTTTTATACGCAGTATTTT

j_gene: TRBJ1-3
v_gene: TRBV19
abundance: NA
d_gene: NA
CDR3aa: CASSPSNGNTIYF
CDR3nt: TGTGCCAGTAGTCCCTCGAACGGAAACACCATATATTTT

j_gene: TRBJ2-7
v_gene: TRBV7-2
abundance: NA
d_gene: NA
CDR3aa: CASSLGGQGPEQYF
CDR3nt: TGTGCCAGCAGCTTAGGTGGTCAGGGTCCCGAGCAGTACTTC

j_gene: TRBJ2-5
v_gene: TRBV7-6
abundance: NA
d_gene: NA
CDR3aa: CASSPTSFRVQETQYF
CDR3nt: TGTGCCAGCAGCCCGACCTCTTTTCGTGTGCAAGAGACCCAGTACTTC

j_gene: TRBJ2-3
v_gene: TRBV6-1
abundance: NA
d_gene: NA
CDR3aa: CASTIGGFTDTQYF
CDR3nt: TGTGCCAGCACCATTGGGGGCTTCACAGATACGCAGTATTTT

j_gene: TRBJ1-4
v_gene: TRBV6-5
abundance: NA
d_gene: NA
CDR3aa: CATRNQGDGEKLFF
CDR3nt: TGTGCCACACGAAACCAGGGAGATGGAGAAAAACTGTTTTTT

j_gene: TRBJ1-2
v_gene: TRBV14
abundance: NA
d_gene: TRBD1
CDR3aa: CASSPGQGYGYTF
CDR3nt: TGTGCCAGCAGCCCGGGACAGGGCTATGGCTACACCTTC

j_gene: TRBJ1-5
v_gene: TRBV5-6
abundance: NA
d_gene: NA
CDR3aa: CASSLDRRGDQPQHF
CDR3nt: TGTGCCAGCAGCTTGGATCGTCGCGGGGATCAGCCCCAGCATTTT

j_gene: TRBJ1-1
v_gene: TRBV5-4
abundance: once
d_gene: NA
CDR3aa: CASSLPGLNTEAFF
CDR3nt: TGTGCCAGCAGCTTGCCGGGATTGAACACTGAAGCTTTCTTT

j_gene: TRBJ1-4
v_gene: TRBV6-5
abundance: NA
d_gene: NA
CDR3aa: CASSYSGEGREKLFF
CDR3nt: TGTGCCAGCAGTTACTCGGGGGAGGGGAGGGAAAAACTGTTTTTT